The sequence of this TCR beta chain was determined in a study of response to subunit inactivated influenza vaccine. Regarding this clonotype: Its antigen is as yet unknown.

TCRdb reprocessed the RT-PCR reads with MiXCR, giving one entry per CDR3 protein. The table has over 400,000 distinct CDR3 sequences, over 10% seen once. Study results and limitations: The authors suggested that few new T cells are recruited per seasonal influenza vaccination.

After removal of 4 bases from V and 1 base from J, the junction contained 3 bases not matched to a gene. The CDR3 has 15 residues. The V gene's germline CDR1 is SGHDT and CDR2 YYEEEE. The material sequenced was PBMCs from blood, taken about 40 days after vaccination. The sequence derives from a man in his fifties or sixties who received an inactivated influenza vaccine. V gene TRBV5-6 combines with J gene TRBJ2-4, with 9 bases lining up with TRBD1. The CDR3 region is CASSGTGKAKNIQYF. CDR3 coding DNA: TGTGCCAGCAGCGGGACAGGGAAGGCCAAAAACATTCAGTACTTC.